The TCR beta chain described here comes from a study of cytomegalovirus exposure and HLA in healthy donors. Findings and limits, study-wide: It has been reported that TCR beta sequences accurately predicted the HLA-A and HLA-B alleles of most subjects.

V lost 5 bases and J 0 bases, leaving 11 bases between the germline ends. The CDR3 spans 15 residues. CDR1 and CDR2 (germline): PRHDT, FYEKMQ (reference sequence). Comments on this clone: The antigen remains unidentified.

PCR involved 60 Vbeta and 13 Jbeta primers. Only in-frame clones appear in the TCRdb table, and some are missing; sequencing was by immunoSEQ multiplex PCR. The sample comprises about 130,000 clones, around 8.5% of which are singletons, and 5.5% rests with the top ten. The J gene is TRBJ1-5, the V gene TRBV13; D is perhaps TRBD1 (5 bases). Sequencing used PBMCs. This receptor was taken from a man in his forties in good health and CMV-seronegative. Written as DNA, the CDR3 is TGTGCCAGCAGCCGCCAGACAGATAGCAATCAGCCCCAGCATTTT. Translating it yields CASSRQTDSNQPQHF. Full variable domain (remainder filled in from reference TRBV13 and TRBJ1-5): AAGVIQSPRHLIKEKRETATLKCYPIPRHDTVYWYQQGPGQDPQFLISFYEKMQSDKGSIPDRFSAQQFSDYHSELNMSSLELGDSALYFCASSRQTDSNQPQHFGDGTRLSIL.